This is a list of T cell receptor beta chains from one sample in a study of shared clonotypes between healthy human individuals. TCRdb keeps only in-frame clones here, not all; method: immunoSEQ multiplex PCR. The sample has more than 2 million clones, about 95% seen once. Material for sequencing was naive CD8+ T cells sorted from blood. The receptors stem from a man between 18 and 35 years old in good health. CDR3s include the opening cysteine and the closing phenylalanine or tryptophan. The D gene is left open where the match is weak.

length	J	D	V	CDR3
17	TRBJ1-4	NA	TRBV7-9	CASSLSRLGMANEKLFF
15	TRBJ2-7	TRBD1	TRBV4-1	CASSLPGQGVLEQYF
14	TRBJ1-4	NA	TRBV10-3	CAISDWEFGEKLFF
14	TRBJ2-1	NA	TRBV4-2	CASSPTNGYNEQFF
14	TRBJ2-2	NA	TRBV27	CASSHGVNTGELFF
14	TRBJ2-7	NA	TRBV19	CASSASASGYEQYF
15	TRBJ2-7	TRBD2	TRBV7-8	CASSLGTSGDYEQYF
15	TRBJ2-3	NA	TRBV27	CASSLRGSSTDTQYF
15	TRBJ2-5	TRBD2	TRBV25-1	CASSSEREEQETQYF
17	TRBJ2-1	TRBD1	TRBV7-8	CASSYSGQGAGYNEQFF
13	TRBJ1-1	NA	TRBV13	CASSLGRGIEAFF
14	TRBJ2-2	TRBD1	TRBV28	CASSLSGGTGELFF
14	TRBJ2-3	TRBD1	TRBV5-1	CASSSRGSIDTQYF
18	TRBJ2-3	NA	TRBV13	CASSMTGFQDSSTDTQYF
13	TRBJ1-4	NA	TRBV7-6	CASSHGTDEKLFF
14	TRBJ2-5	NA	TRBV6-6	CASSYTGLEETQYF
15	TRBJ2-6	NA	TRBV27	CASSRLVSGANVLTF
14	TRBJ2-4	TRBD2	TRBV30	CAWSATSAYSIQYF
14	TRBJ2-7	TRBD1	TRBV9	CASSMAGGSYEQYF
14	TRBJ2-3	NA	TRBV9	CASSVETRTDTQYF
15	TRBJ1-2	TRBD1	TRBV5-6	CASSDGQGRFYGYTF
15	TRBJ2-4	TRBD2	TRBV9	CASSLQGTSGDIQYF
16	TRBJ2-2	NA	TRBV6-1	CASSDQEGGFGEELFF
14	TRBJ2-7	NA	TRBV9	CASSVAGLDTEQYF
12	TRBJ2-3	NA	TRBV27	CASSSKTDTQYF
14	TRBJ2-7	NA	TRBV6-1	CASAALGSSYEQYF
17	TRBJ1-1	TRBD1	TRBV6-1	CASSAFPTGGMGTEAFF